This entry features one T cell receptor beta chain sequence. Its antigen is unidentified. These data belong to a study of shared clonotypes between healthy human individuals. Regarding the study as a whole: Limited genetic and exposure-history diversity came from having few donors. In several donors, approximately 5% of naive CD4 clonotypes appeared in common.

There were only Caucasian adults among the donors, and all lived in Nashville, Tennessee. An even split of each subset's genomic DNA across several immunoSEQ plates was performed. Profiling relied on immunoSEQ multiplex PCR, and the TCRdb table lists in-frame clones only, not all of them. The repertoire has more than 2,000,000 clones, about 92% of them found once; the top ten carry roughly 0.13%. CDR3 length: 18 residues. Germline V CDR1 and CDR2: MRHNA, SNTAGT. V was shortened by 2 bases and J by 3 bases, with 23 bases between the two germline ends. The source of this sequence is a man between 18 and 35 years old in good health. Sequencing was done on a sample of naive CD4+ T cells sorted from blood. Indicated subset: CD45RA+ positively selected. The chain joins TRBV6-4 to TRBJ2-7; D not resolved. The CDR3 sequence is CASSDPPRRINSSYEQYF. The CDR3 DNA is TGTGCCAGCAGTGACCCCCCCCGTCGGATAAACAGCAGCTACGAGCAGTACTTC.